Below, 5 T cell receptor beta chains from the same sample are listed, as sequenced in a study of T cell repertoires in cytomegalovirus infection. TCRdb re-analysed the reads in MiXCR, keeping a single row per CDR3 protein. The data contain 100,000 to 150,000 distinct CDR3 sequences, roughly 9% of them seen just once; the ten biggest clones take up roughly a tenth. Sequenced input: PBMCs. The receptor source for this set is a human donor in good health (CMV status not recorded). Some clones in this sample may be carry-over from other donors' samples.

This clonotype was picked up a small number of times. The V and J genes are TRBV4-1 and TRBJ2-2; 7 positions agree with TRBD1. This CDR3 is built from 14 residues. CDR1 and CDR2 (germline): MGHRA, YSYEKL. Losses at the gene ends were 2 bases for V and 7 bases for J; bases not matched to a gene: 4. The DNA for the CDR3 is TGCGCCAGCAGCCAACGACAGGGCCTCGGGGAGCTGTTTTTT. Its protein is CASSQRQGLGELFF.

The CDR3 DNA reads TGTGCCAGCAGCCTCTTACTAGCGGGCGGGGAGACCCAGTACTTC. This gives the protein CASSLLLAGGETQYF. The rearrangement uses TRBV7-2 and TRBJ2-5; TRBD2 agrees at 9 bases. Losses at the gene ends were 5 bases for V and 5 bases for J; bases not matched to a gene: 9. The germline CDR1 and CDR2 sequences are SGHTA and FQGNSA. The CDR3 contains 15 residues.

This clonotype was seen at least ten times. This chain links TRBV7-8 with TRBJ2-1; the D gene is possibly TRBD2 (6 bases). The CDR3 spans 17 residues. Germline V lookup: CDR1 SGHVS, CDR2 FQNEAQ. Trimming pared 2 bases from V and 4 bases from J, leaving 18 bases between. Here the CDR3 DNA reads TGTGCCAGCAGCTTACGTGTGGGGGGTACCTATTACAATGAGCAGTTCTTC. Amino acids: CASSLRVGGTYYNEQFF. The full variable domain, completed using reference TRBV7-8 and TRBJ2-1, is GAGVSQSPRYKVAKRGQDVALRCDPISGHVSLFWYQQALGQGPEFLTYFQNEAQLDKSGLPSDRFFAERPEGSVSTLKIQRTQQEDSAVYLCASSLRVGGTYYNEQFFGPGTRLTVL.

This clonotype was counted many times. This chain links TRBV28 with TRBJ2-7, with D perhaps TRBD1 or TRBD2 (5 bases each). The V and J ends lost 5 bases and 5 bases respectively, with 16 bases between them. The CDR3 sequence is 14 residues long. CDR1 and CDR2 (germline): MDHEN, SYDVKM. In DNA form, the CDR3 reads TGTGCCAGCAGTCAACTTGGGACCTACAACGAGCAGTACTTC. Its protein product is CASSQLGTYNEQYF.

Ten or more counts support this clonotype. The chain recombines TRBV6-6 with TRBJ2-1, with TRBD2 identical over 8 bases. J lost 8 bases, V lost 2 bases, and 8 bases had no gene match. Germline lookup yields CDR1 MNHNY and CDR2 SVGAGI (reference sequence). The length of the CDR3 is 15 residues. Here the CDR3 reads CASSYNRGGMYEQFF. CDR3 sequence (DNA): TGTGCCAGCAGTTACAATCGCGGGGGGATGTATGAGCAGTTCTTC.